This is a list of T cell receptor beta chains from one sample in a study of blood T cell repertoires in COVID-19. Generated by immunoSEQ multiplex PCR, the TCRdb table keeps only in-frame clones and is missing some. The sample holds about 180,000 clones, over 75% seen once. The sample comprised peripheral blood. The receptors come from a man older than 75 with COVID-19, enrolled during active disease. Both conserved end residues are part of each CDR3. A D gene is named only where the DNA matches it firmly. Size is omitted from some rows. Given values are once, few, many or a class for expanded clones.

d_call: -
v_call: TRBV7-9
j_call: TRBJ2-2
clone_size: -
cdr3_length: 15
cdr3_nt: TGTGCCAGCAGCTTATCGGGGGCGAACACCGGGGAGCTGTTTTTT
cdr3_aa: CASSLSGANTGELFF

d_call: -
v_call: TRBV12-5
j_call: TRBJ1-5
clone_size: -
cdr3_length: 14
cdr3_nt: TGTGCTAGTGGTCCCTCCGGGGGGGGTCAGCCCCAGCATTTT
cdr3_aa: CASGPSGGGQPQHF

d_call: -
v_call: TRBV29-1
j_call: TRBJ1-4
clone_size: -
cdr3_length: 11
cdr3_nt: TGCAGCGTTGCGGAGGTGGGAAAACTGTTTTTT
cdr3_aa: CSVAEVGKLFF

d_call: TRBD1
v_call: TRBV7-2
j_call: TRBJ1-4
clone_size: -
cdr3_length: 15
cdr3_nt: TGTGCCAGCAGCTCAGGACAGGGATTAAATGAAAAACTGTTTTTT
cdr3_aa: CASSSGQGLNEKLFF

d_call: -
v_call: TRBV5-6
j_call: TRBJ1-3
clone_size: -
cdr3_length: 15
cdr3_nt: TGTGCCAGCAGCTTTCTACAGGGCGGCGGAAACACCATATATTTT
cdr3_aa: CASSFLQGGGNTIYF

d_call: TRBD1
v_call: TRBV4-1
j_call: TRBJ1-2
clone_size: -
cdr3_length: 16
cdr3_nt: TGCGCCAGCAGCCAAGACGGACAGGGTTTTGACTATGGCTACACCTTC
cdr3_aa: CASSQDGQGFDYGYTF

d_call: -
v_call: TRBV9
j_call: TRBJ2-5
clone_size: -
cdr3_length: 15
cdr3_nt: TGTGCCAGCAGCGTAGGCGCAGGCAACCAAGAGACCCAGTACTTC
cdr3_aa: CASSVGAGNQETQYF

d_call: -
v_call: TRBV5-1
j_call: TRBJ2-3
clone_size: -
cdr3_length: 15
cdr3_nt: TGCGCCAGCAGCTTACAGGGAACTAGCACAGATACGCAGTATTTT
cdr3_aa: CASSLQGTSTDTQYF

d_call: -
v_call: TRBV18
j_call: TRBJ2-5
clone_size: -
cdr3_length: 13
cdr3_nt: TGTGCCAGCTCACTCGGGACTCAAGAGACCCAGTACTTC
cdr3_aa: CASSLGTQETQYF

d_call: -
v_call: TRBV3-1/TRBV3-2
j_call: TRBJ1-1
clone_size: -
cdr3_length: 17
cdr3_nt: TGTGCCAGCAGCCAAGACCCCCGGGACAACGAGAACACTGAAGCTTTCTTT
cdr3_aa: CASSQDPRDNENTEAFF

d_call: -
v_call: TRBV18
j_call: TRBJ1-1
clone_size: -
cdr3_length: 12
cdr3_nt: TGTGCCAGCTCACCCACAGGGAGTGAAGCTTTCTTT
cdr3_aa: CASSPTGSEAFF

d_call: TRBD1
v_call: TRBV6-5
j_call: TRBJ1-3
clone_size: -
cdr3_length: 15
cdr3_nt: TGTGCCAGCAGGAGACAGGGCGGCTCTGGAAACACCATATATTTT
cdr3_aa: CASRRQGGSGNTIYF

d_call: -
v_call: TRBV5-1
j_call: TRBJ2-7
clone_size: -
cdr3_length: 12
cdr3_nt: TGCGCCAGCAGCTTGCGGGGAGGAGAGCAGTACTTC
cdr3_aa: CASSLRGGEQYF

d_call: -
v_call: TRBV11-2
j_call: TRBJ1-4
clone_size: -
cdr3_length: 16
cdr3_nt: TGTGCCAGCAGCCCTAATCGGGTTACAACTAATGAAAAACTGTTTTTT
cdr3_aa: CASSPNRVTTNEKLFF

d_call: -
v_call: TRBV5-1
j_call: TRBJ2-5
clone_size: few
cdr3_length: 15
cdr3_nt: TGCGCCAGCAGCTTGTACGGCGGGACCCAAGAGACCCAGTACTTC
cdr3_aa: CASSLYGGTQETQYF

d_call: -
v_call: TRBV3-1/TRBV3-2
j_call: TRBJ1-3
clone_size: -
cdr3_length: 12
cdr3_nt: TGTGCCAGCAGCCAACGTAGAAACACCATATATTTT
cdr3_aa: CASSQRRNTIYF

d_call: TRBD1
v_call: TRBV4-3
j_call: TRBJ2-1
clone_size: -
cdr3_length: 18
cdr3_nt: TGCGCCAGCAGCCAAGAGCCCCCTGACAGGGGCCCCTACAATGAGCAGTTCTTC
cdr3_aa: CASSQEPPDRGPYNEQFF

d_call: -
v_call: TRBV6-1
j_call: TRBJ1-1
clone_size: -
cdr3_length: 14
cdr3_nt: TGTGCCAGCAGTGAAGTCCCGGACACGGCTGAAGCTTTCTTT
cdr3_aa: CASSEVPDTAEAFF

d_call: -
v_call: TRBV19
j_call: TRBJ2-1
clone_size: -
cdr3_length: 16
cdr3_nt: TGTGCCAGTACCCCCCGGCGGGCCGGGGTCTACAATGAGCAGTTCTTC
cdr3_aa: CASTPRRAGVYNEQFF

d_call: -
v_call: TRBV4-2
j_call: TRBJ1-2
clone_size: -
cdr3_length: 15
cdr3_nt: TGTGCCAGCAGCCATTCGGGGGGGGATAACTATGGCTACACCTTC
cdr3_aa: CASSHSGGDNYGYTF

d_call: TRBD2
v_call: TRBV7-2
j_call: TRBJ2-3
clone_size: -
cdr3_length: 17
cdr3_nt: TGTGCCAGCAGCTTAGGGGGTTATAGCGGGGAGACAGATACGCAGTATTTT
cdr3_aa: CASSLGGYSGETDTQYF

d_call: TRBD1
v_call: TRBV7-2
j_call: TRBJ1-1
clone_size: -
cdr3_length: 17
cdr3_nt: TGTGCCAGCAGCTTAGCGTTTTACGGGACAGCGAACACTGAAGCTTTCTTT
cdr3_aa: CASSLAFYGTANTEAFF

d_call: -
v_call: TRBV3-1/TRBV3-2
j_call: TRBJ1-5
clone_size: -
cdr3_length: 14
cdr3_nt: TGTGCCAGCAGCCAAGAACAGGGCAATCAGCCCCAGCATTTT
cdr3_aa: CASSQEQGNQPQHF

d_call: TRBD1
v_call: TRBV4-3
j_call: TRBJ1-5
clone_size: -
cdr3_length: 15
cdr3_nt: TGCGCCAGCAGCCTCCGGACAGGGTACACTCAGCCCCAGCATTTT
cdr3_aa: CASSLRTGYTQPQHF

d_call: -
v_call: TRBV6-1
j_call: TRBJ1-5
clone_size: -
cdr3_length: 17
cdr3_nt: TGTGCCAGCAGTGGAAACGCAGGGGCCACCTCCAATCAGCCCCAGCATTTT
cdr3_aa: CASSGNAGATSNQPQHF

d_call: TRBD1
v_call: TRBV19
j_call: TRBJ1-1
clone_size: once
cdr3_length: 15
cdr3_nt: TGTGCCAGTAGAATTCTAGGGACAGGGGATACTGAAGCTTTCTTT
cdr3_aa: CASRILGTGDTEAFF

d_call: -
v_call: TRBV7-8
j_call: TRBJ1-5
clone_size: -
cdr3_length: 14
cdr3_nt: TGTGCCAGCAGCTTACAAGGGGAGGGTCAGCCCCAGCATTTT
cdr3_aa: CASSLQGEGQPQHF

d_call: TRBD1
v_call: TRBV28
j_call: TRBJ1-5
clone_size: -
cdr3_length: 16
cdr3_nt: TGTGCCAGCAGAGGGACAGGGGAAAGGAGAAATCAGCCCCAGCATTTT
cdr3_aa: CASRGTGERRNQPQHF

d_call: -
v_call: TRBV4-1
j_call: TRBJ1-5
clone_size: once
cdr3_length: 14
cdr3_nt: TGCGCCAGCAGCCCCAGGGGAGGCAATCAGCCCCAGCATTTT
cdr3_aa: CASSPRGGNQPQHF

d_call: TRBD1
v_call: TRBV7-9
j_call: TRBJ1-4
clone_size: -
cdr3_length: 16
cdr3_nt: TGTGCCAGCGGCTCCCGTCGACAGGGAGGCGGTGAAAAACTGTTTTTT
cdr3_aa: CASGSRRQGGGEKLFF

d_call: TRBD1
v_call: TRBV6-5
j_call: TRBJ2-3
clone_size: -
cdr3_length: 15
cdr3_nt: TGTGCCAGCAGCCCCACTTATAGGGACAGCTTAGCGCAGTATTTT
cdr3_aa: CASSPTYRDSLAQYF

d_call: -
v_call: TRBV25-1
j_call: TRBJ1-2
clone_size: -
cdr3_length: 15
cdr3_nt: TGTGCCAGCAGTGGATTTCCAGGGGCCAAGGGTGGCTACACCTTC
cdr3_aa: CASSGFPGAKGGYTF

d_call: -
v_call: TRBV7-2
j_call: TRBJ1-2
clone_size: -
cdr3_length: 15
cdr3_nt: TGTGCCAGCAGCTTAGCGGTTCCAGGGTCCATTGGCTACACCTTC
cdr3_aa: CASSLAVPGSIGYTF

d_call: TRBD2
v_call: TRBV9
j_call: TRBJ2-3
clone_size: -
cdr3_length: 14
cdr3_nt: TGTGCCAGCAGCAGGAGCGGGGGCCCGGATACGCAGTATTTT
cdr3_aa: CASSRSGGPDTQYF

d_call: TRBD1
v_call: TRBV19
j_call: TRBJ1-1
clone_size: -
cdr3_length: 16
cdr3_nt: TGTGCCAGTACCCCTTGGACAGGGAGGGGGACGACTGAAGCTTTCTTT
cdr3_aa: CASTPWTGRGTTEAFF

d_call: -
v_call: TRBV4-2
j_call: TRBJ1-2
clone_size: -
cdr3_length: 13
cdr3_nt: TGTGCCAGCAGCCAAGTCCAGGGGCCTGGCTACACCTTC
cdr3_aa: CASSQVQGPGYTF

d_call: TRBD1
v_call: TRBV28
j_call: TRBJ1-6
clone_size: few
cdr3_length: 14
cdr3_nt: TGTGCCAGCAGTGTGGGACAGGGGAATTCACCCCTCCACTTT
cdr3_aa: CASSVGQGNSPLHF

d_call: -
v_call: TRBV7-2
j_call: TRBJ1-5
clone_size: -
cdr3_length: 14
cdr3_nt: TGTGCCAGCTCGGCAGGGGTCCTAAATCAGCCCCAGCATTTT
cdr3_aa: CASSAGVLNQPQHF

d_call: -
v_call: TRBV7-9
j_call: TRBJ2-1
clone_size: -
cdr3_length: 13
cdr3_nt: TGTGCCAGCAGCGGGGGGGCTAAGAATGAGCAGTTCTTC
cdr3_aa: CASSGGAKNEQFF

d_call: TRBD1
v_call: TRBV12-3/TRBV12-4
j_call: TRBJ1-4
clone_size: -
cdr3_length: 12
cdr3_nt: TGTGCCAGCAGTGAGGACAGGTGGAAACTGTTTTTT
cdr3_aa: CASSEDRWKLFF

d_call: TRBD1
v_call: TRBV4-1
j_call: TRBJ2-1
clone_size: -
cdr3_length: 16
cdr3_nt: TGCGCCAGCAGCCAAGAAGGGTTCAGGGGGTCCAATGAGCAGTTCTTC
cdr3_aa: CASSQEGFRGSNEQFF

d_call: -
v_call: TRBV12-3/TRBV12-4
j_call: TRBJ2-2
clone_size: -
cdr3_length: 13
cdr3_nt: TGTGCCAGCAGTGGACTACCCACCGGGGAGCTGTTTTTT
cdr3_aa: CASSGLPTGELFF

d_call: TRBD1
v_call: TRBV19
j_call: TRBJ1-1
clone_size: -
cdr3_length: 15
cdr3_nt: TGTGCCAGTAGTCCGCGGGACAGGGGAAACACTGAAGCTTTCTTT
cdr3_aa: CASSPRDRGNTEAFF

d_call: TRBD1
v_call: TRBV7-2
j_call: TRBJ1-1
clone_size: -
cdr3_length: 16
cdr3_nt: TGTGCCAGCAGCTTATACCGGACAGGGGTTGGAACTGAAGCTTTCTTT
cdr3_aa: CASSLYRTGVGTEAFF

d_call: -
v_call: TRBV6-2/TRBV6-3
j_call: TRBJ1-5
clone_size: -
cdr3_length: 16
cdr3_nt: TGTGCCAGCAGTTACTGGGGACTGACTAGCAATCAGCCCCAGCATTTT
cdr3_aa: CASSYWGLTSNQPQHF

d_call: -
v_call: TRBV3-1/TRBV3-2
j_call: TRBJ1-1
clone_size: -
cdr3_length: 15
cdr3_nt: TGTGCCAGCAGCCCGAGCGGGGGAGGGAGCACTGAAGCTTTCTTT
cdr3_aa: CASSPSGGGSTEAFF

d_call: -
v_call: TRBV18
j_call: TRBJ1-1
clone_size: -
cdr3_length: 14
cdr3_nt: TGTGCCAGCTCACCACCGAAGGGGCGTGCTGAAGCTTTCTTT
cdr3_aa: CASSPPKGRAEAFF

d_call: TRBD2
v_call: TRBV5-1
j_call: TRBJ2-5
clone_size: -
cdr3_length: 18
cdr3_nt: TGCGCCAGCAGCTTGGCGGTAGCGGGGGGCCCGTACCAAGAGACCCAGTACTTC
cdr3_aa: CASSLAVAGGPYQETQYF

d_call: TRBD1
v_call: TRBV5-1
j_call: TRBJ2-1
clone_size: -
cdr3_length: 15
cdr3_nt: TGCGCCAGCAGCCGGCCGGGACAGGGTTACAATGAGCAGTTCTTC
cdr3_aa: CASSRPGQGYNEQFF

d_call: TRBD1
v_call: TRBV5-5
j_call: TRBJ1-1
clone_size: -
cdr3_length: 14
cdr3_nt: TGTGCCAGCAGCTTGGCCGGACAGGCCGCTGAAGCTTTCTTT
cdr3_aa: CASSLAGQAAEAFF

d_call: TRBD1
v_call: TRBV5-1
j_call: TRBJ1-2
clone_size: -
cdr3_length: 14
cdr3_nt: TGCGCCAGCAGCTTGGGGGACAGAAACTATGGCTACACCTTC
cdr3_aa: CASSLGDRNYGYTF

d_call: TRBD2
v_call: TRBV5-1
j_call: TRBJ2-1
clone_size: few
cdr3_length: 18
cdr3_nt: TGCGCCAGCAGCTGGGGTTGGCTAGCGGGGGCCAAGAACAATGAGCAGTTCTTC
cdr3_aa: CASSWGWLAGAKNNEQFF

d_call: -
v_call: TRBV2
j_call: TRBJ1-2
clone_size: once
cdr3_length: 16
cdr3_nt: TGTGCCAGCAGTGAAGCGCCCTACAGCAGGCCAGGTGGCTACACCTTC
cdr3_aa: CASSEAPYSRPGGYTF

d_call: TRBD1
v_call: TRBV9
j_call: TRBJ1-1
clone_size: -
cdr3_length: 15
cdr3_nt: TGTGCCAGCAGCGCTAAAACAGGGGAGAACACTGAAGCTTTCTTT
cdr3_aa: CASSAKTGENTEAFF

d_call: -
v_call: TRBV19
j_call: TRBJ1-3
clone_size: -
cdr3_length: 14
cdr3_nt: TGTGCCAGTAGCGCAGGGTCCGCTGGAAACACCATATATTTT
cdr3_aa: CASSAGSAGNTIYF